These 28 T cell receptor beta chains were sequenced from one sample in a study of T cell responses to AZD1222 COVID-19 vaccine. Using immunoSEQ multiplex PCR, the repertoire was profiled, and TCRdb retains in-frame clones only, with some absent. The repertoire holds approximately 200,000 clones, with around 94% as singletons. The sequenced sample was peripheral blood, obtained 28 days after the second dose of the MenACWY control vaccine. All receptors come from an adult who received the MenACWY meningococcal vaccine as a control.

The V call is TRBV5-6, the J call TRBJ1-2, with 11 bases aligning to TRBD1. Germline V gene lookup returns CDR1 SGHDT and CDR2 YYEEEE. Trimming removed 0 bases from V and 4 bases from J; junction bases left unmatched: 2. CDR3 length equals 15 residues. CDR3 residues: CASSLDGTGGYGYTF. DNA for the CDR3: TGTGCCAGCAGCTTGGATGGGACAGGGGGCTATGGCTACACCTTC.

In DNA form, the CDR3 reads TGTGCCAGAAGCCAAACGGACAGGCGTCGGTATGAAAAACTGTTTTTT. Protein product: CARSQTDRRRYEKLFF. This rearrangement joins TRBV5-3 to TRBJ1-4, with TRBD1 matching 7 bases. TRBV5-3 is an open reading frame whose function is uncertain. The CDR3 contains 16 residues. J gave up 6 bases and V 4 bases, and 12 bases lay outside the gene matches.

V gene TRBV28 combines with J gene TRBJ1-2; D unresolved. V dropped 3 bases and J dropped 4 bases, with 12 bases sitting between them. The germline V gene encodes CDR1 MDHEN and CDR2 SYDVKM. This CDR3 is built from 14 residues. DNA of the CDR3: TGTGCCAGCAGTTTCGAGGGCGCGGGCTATGGCTACACCTTC. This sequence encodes CASSFEGAGYGYTF.

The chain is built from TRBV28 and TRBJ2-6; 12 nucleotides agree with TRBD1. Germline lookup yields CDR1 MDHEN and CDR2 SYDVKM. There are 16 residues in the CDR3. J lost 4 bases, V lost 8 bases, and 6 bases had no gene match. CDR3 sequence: CASAPGQGAGANVLTF. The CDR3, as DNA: TGTGCCAGCGCACCGGGACAGGGGGCCGGGGCCAACGTCCTGACTTTC.

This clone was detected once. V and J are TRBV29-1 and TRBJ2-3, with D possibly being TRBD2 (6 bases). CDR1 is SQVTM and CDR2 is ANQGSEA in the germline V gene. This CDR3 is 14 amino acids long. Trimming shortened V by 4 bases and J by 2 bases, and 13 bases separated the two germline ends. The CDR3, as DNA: TGCAGCGTTGGACCCCGGGAGAACACAGATACGCAGTATTTT. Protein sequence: CSVGPRENTDTQYF.

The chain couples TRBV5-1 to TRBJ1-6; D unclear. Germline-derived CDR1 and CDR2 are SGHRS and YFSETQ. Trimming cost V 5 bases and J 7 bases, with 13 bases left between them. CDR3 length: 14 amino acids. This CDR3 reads CASRDPPGNSPLHF. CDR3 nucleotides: TGCGCCAGCAGGGACCCTCCGGGGAATTCACCCCTCCACTTT.

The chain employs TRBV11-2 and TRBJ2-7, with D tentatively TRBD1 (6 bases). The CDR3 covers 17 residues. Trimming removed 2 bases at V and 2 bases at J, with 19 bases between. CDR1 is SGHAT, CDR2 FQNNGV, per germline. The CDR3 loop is CASSLSQGPSLTYEQYF. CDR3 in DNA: TGTGCCAGCAGCTTAAGCCAGGGGCCTTCCCTAACCTACGAGCAGTACTTC.

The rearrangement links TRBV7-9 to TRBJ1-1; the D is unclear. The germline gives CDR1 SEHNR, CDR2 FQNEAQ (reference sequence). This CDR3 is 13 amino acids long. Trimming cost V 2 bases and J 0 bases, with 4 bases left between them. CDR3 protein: CASSLQVNTEAFF. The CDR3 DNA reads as TGTGCCAGCAGCTTACAGGTGAACACTGAAGCTTTCTTT.

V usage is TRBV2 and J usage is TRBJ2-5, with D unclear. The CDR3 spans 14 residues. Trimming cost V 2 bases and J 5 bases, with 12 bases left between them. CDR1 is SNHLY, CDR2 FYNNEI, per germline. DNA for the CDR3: TGTGCCAGCAGTGAATACACCGCCGGGGAGACCCAGTACTTC. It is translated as CASSEYTAGETQYF.

The CDR3 loop is CASSWGRGQGTEAFF. The CDR3 DNA sequence: TGTGCCAGCAGCTGGGGACGGGGTCAGGGCACTGAAGCTTTCTTT. The chain recombines TRBV11-2 with TRBJ1-1; a possible D gene is TRBD1 (5 bases). Germline CDR1 and CDR2: SGHAT and FQNNGV. Trimming took 4 bases from V and 4 from J, leaving 16 bases between them. The CDR3 sequence is 15 residues long.

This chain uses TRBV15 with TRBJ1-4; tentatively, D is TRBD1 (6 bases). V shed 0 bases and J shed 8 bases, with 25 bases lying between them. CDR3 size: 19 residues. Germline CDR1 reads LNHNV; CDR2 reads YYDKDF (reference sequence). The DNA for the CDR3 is TGTGCCACCAGCAGAGACTGGGGGGCGGAAAGGAGCAGTGGGGAAAAACTGTTTTTT. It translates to CATSRDWGAERSSGEKLFF.

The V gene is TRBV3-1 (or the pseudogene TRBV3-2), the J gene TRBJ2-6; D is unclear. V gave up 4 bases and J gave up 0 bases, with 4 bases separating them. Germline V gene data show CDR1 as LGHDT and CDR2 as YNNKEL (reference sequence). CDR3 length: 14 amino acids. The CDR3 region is CASSLGSGANVLTF. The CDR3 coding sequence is TGTGCCAGCAGCCTAGGCTCTGGGGCCAACGTCCTGACTTTC.

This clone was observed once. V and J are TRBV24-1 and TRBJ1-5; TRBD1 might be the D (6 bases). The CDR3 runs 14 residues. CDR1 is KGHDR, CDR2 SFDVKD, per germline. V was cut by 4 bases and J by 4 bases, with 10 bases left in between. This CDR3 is CATSERRGNQPQHF. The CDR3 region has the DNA TGTGCCACCAGTGAGCGCAGGGGAAATCAGCCCCAGCATTTT.

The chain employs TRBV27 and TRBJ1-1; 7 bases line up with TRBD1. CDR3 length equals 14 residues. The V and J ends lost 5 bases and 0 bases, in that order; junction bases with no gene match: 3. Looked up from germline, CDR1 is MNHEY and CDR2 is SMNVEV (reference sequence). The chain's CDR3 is CASSEQGMNTEAFF. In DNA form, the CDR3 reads TGTGCCAGCAGTGAACAGGGGATGAACACTGAAGCTTTCTTT.

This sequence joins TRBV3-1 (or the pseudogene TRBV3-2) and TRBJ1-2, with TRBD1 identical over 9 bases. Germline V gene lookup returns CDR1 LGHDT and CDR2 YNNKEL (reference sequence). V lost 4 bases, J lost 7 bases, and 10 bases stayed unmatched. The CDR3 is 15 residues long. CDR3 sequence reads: CASSLPGTGTGGYTF. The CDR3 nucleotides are TGTGCCAGCAGCCTACCCGGGACAGGGACAGGTGGCTACACCTTC.

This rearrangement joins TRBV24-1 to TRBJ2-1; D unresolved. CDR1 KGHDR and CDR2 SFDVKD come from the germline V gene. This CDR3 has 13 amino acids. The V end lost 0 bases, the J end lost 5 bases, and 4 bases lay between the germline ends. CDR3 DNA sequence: TGTGCCACCAGTGATTTGGTCGACAATGAGCAGTTCTTC. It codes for CATSDLVDNEQFF.

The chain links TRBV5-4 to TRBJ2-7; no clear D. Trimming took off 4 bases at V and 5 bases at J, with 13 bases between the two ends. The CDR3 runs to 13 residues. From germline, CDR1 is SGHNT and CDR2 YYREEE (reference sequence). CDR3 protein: CASSASMRDEQYF. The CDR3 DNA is TGTGCCAGCAGCGCAAGTATGCGCGACGAGCAGTACTTC. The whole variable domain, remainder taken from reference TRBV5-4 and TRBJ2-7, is ETGVTQSPTHLIKTRGQQVTLRCSSQSGHNTVSWYQQALGQGPQFIFQYYREEENGRGNFPPRFSGLQFPNYSSELNVNALELDDSALYLCASSASMRDEQYFGPGTRLTVT.

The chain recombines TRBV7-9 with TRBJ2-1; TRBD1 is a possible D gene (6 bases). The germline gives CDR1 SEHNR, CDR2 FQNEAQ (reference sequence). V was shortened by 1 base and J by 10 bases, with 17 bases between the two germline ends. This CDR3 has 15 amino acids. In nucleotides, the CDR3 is TGTGCCAGCAGCTTAGTGGGGGCAGGTGGACGCGAGCAGTTCTTC. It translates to CASSLVGAGGREQFF. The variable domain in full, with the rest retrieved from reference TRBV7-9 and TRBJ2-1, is DTGVSQNPRHKITKRGQNVTFRCDPISEHNRLYWYRQTLGQGPEFLTYFQNEAQLEKSRLLSDRFSAERPKGSFSTLEIQRTEQGDSAMYLCASSLVGAGGREQFFGPGTRLTVL.

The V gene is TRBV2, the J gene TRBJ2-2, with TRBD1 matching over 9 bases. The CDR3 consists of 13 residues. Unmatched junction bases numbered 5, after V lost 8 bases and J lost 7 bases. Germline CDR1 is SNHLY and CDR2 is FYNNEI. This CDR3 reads CASGTGINGELFF. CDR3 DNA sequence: TGTGCCAGCGGGACAGGGATTAACGGGGAGCTGTTTTTT.

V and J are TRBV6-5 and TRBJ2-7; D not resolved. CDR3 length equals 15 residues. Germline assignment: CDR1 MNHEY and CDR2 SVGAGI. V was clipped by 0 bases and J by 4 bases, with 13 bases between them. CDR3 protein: CASSYSSDARYEQYF. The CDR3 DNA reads TGTGCCAGCAGTTACTCCAGTGACGCACGGTACGAGCAGTACTTC.

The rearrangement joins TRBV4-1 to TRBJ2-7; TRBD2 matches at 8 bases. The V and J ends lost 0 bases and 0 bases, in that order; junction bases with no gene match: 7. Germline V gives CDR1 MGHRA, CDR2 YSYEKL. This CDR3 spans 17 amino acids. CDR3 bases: TGCGCCAGCAGCCAAGATCTACTAGCGGCCTTCTCCTACGAGCAGTACTTC. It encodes CASSQDLLAAFSYEQYF.

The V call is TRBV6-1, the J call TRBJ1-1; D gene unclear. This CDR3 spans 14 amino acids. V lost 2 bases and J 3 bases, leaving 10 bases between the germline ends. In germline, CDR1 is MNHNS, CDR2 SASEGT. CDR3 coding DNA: TGTGCCAGCAGTGAAATCGTAGTCGACACTGAAGCTTTCTTT. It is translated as CASSEIVVDTEAFF.

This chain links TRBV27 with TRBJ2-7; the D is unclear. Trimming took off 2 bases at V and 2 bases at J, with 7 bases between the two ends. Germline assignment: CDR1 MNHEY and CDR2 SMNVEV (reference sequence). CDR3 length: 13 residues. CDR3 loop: CASSLGSAYEQYF. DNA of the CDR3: TGTGCCAGCAGTTTAGGGTCGGCCTACGAGCAGTACTTC.

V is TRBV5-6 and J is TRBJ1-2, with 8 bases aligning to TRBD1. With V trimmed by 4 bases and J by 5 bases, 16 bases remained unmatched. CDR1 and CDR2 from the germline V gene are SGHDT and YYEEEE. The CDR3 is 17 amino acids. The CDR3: CASSPGPGQDIPYGYTF. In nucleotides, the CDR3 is TGTGCCAGCAGCCCGGGGCCGGGACAGGACATTCCTTATGGCTACACCTTC.

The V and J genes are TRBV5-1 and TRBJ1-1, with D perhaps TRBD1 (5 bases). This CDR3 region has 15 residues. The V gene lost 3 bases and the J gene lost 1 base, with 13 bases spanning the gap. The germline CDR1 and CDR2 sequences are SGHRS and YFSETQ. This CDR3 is CASSSPRAGNTEAFF. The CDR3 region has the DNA TGCGCCAGCAGCTCCCCCAGGGCCGGGAACACTGAAGCTTTCTTT.

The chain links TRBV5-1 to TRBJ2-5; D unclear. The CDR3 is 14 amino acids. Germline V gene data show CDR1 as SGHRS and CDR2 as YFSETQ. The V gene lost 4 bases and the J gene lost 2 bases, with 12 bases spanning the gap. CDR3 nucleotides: TGCGCCAGCAGCCTGACCATTGGGCAAGAGACCCAGTACTTC. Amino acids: CASSLTIGQETQYF.

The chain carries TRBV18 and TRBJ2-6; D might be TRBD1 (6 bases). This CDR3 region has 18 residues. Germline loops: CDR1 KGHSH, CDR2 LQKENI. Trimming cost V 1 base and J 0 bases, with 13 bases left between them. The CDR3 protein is CASSPRRGPGSGANVLTF. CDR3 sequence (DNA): TGTGCCAGCTCACCACGCAGGGGCCCAGGCTCTGGGGCCAACGTCCTGACTTTC.

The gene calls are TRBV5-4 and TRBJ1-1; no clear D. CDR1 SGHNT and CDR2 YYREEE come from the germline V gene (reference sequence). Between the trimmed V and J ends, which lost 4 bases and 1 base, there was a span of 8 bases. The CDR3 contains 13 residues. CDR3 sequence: CASSRLGNTEAFF. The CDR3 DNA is TGTGCCAGCAGCCGTCTGGGGAACACTGAAGCTTTCTTT.